A selection of T cell receptor beta chains follows, all from one sample in a study of OX40 agonist ivuxolimab in advanced cancers. Repertoires were generated with immunoSEQ multiplex PCR, while TCRdb's copy carries only in-frame clones and drops some. The sample comprises about 110,000 clones, more than 70% of which are singletons, and about 0.25% rests with the top ten. The material sequenced was CD4+ or CD8+ T cells sorted from blood, taken in a trial of the OX40 agonist ivuxolimab. These receptor sequences come from an adult with an advanced solid tumor such as melanoma, head and neck, liver or kidney cancer. Each CDR3 is given with its conserved first and last residue. D genes are given only for firm matches. Expanded clones are given a class, and other clones once, few, many or no size at all.

TRBV5-1	.	once	TRBJ2-5	TGCGCCAGCAGCCTAGACCTGGGGACCCAGTACTTC	CASSLDLGTQYF
TRBV4-1	TRBD1	.	TRBJ2-2	TGCGCCAGCAGCCAAGGGGTGGACAGGGCGAACACCGGGGAGCTGTTTTTT	CASSQGVDRANTGELFF
TRBV7-7	.	.	TRBJ2-5	TGTGCTAGCAGCTTAGGACTATCACAAGAGACCCAGTACTTC	CASSLGLSQETQYF
TRBV18	.	.	TRBJ2-7	TGTGCCAGCTCACCACAACAGGGCTACGAGCAGTACTTC	CASSPQQGYEQYF
TRBV9	.	.	TRBJ2-3	TGTGCCAGCAGCGTAGCCGCAGATACGCAGTATTTT	CASSVAADTQYF
TRBV5-1	.	.	TRBJ1-1	TGCGCCAGCAGCCCCCTGACAGGAAACACTGAAGCTTTCTTT	CASSPLTGNTEAFF
TRBV4-3	.	.	TRBJ2-7	TGCGCCAGCAGCCCCGCCGTGTCCCACGAGCAGTACTTC	CASSPAVSHEQYF
TRBV27	.	.	TRBJ2-7	TGTGCCAGCAGTTTTGGGGGCGGATCCTACGAGCAGTACTTC	CASSFGGGSYEQYF
TRBV30	.	.	TRBJ1-1	TGTGCCTGGAGTCGGACTGCCCACATGAACACTGAAGCTTTCTTT	CAWSRTAHMNTEAFF
TRBV6-5	TRBD1	.	TRBJ2-1	TGTGCCAGCAGTTACAGGGGGCGCATGGCTAATGAGCAGTTCTTC	CASSYRGRMANEQFF
TRBV7-2	TRBD2	.	TRBJ2-1	TGTGCCAGCAGCGTTAGCGGGGGGGCCTCCAATGAGCAGTTCTTC	CASSVSGGASNEQFF
TRBV6-6	TRBD2	once	TRBJ2-1	TGTGCCAGCAGTCCCTTTAGGGAGGGAAATGAGCAGTTCTTC	CASSPFREGNEQFF
TRBV5-1	.	.	TRBJ2-5	TGCGCCAGCAGCCCCGGGGGAGCCGAGACCCAGTACTTC	CASSPGGAETQYF
TRBV4-3	TRBD2	.	TRBJ2-3	TGCGCCAGCAGCCAAGATCTAGCGGGTACAGATACGCAGTATTTT	CASSQDLAGTDTQYF